The 4 T cell receptor beta chains below were found in one sample sequenced in a study of blood T cell repertoires in COVID-19 (dated by TCRdb to between 2020 and 2021). Libraries were prepared through the immunoSEQ multiplex PCR assay. Held by TCRdb, this immuneACCESS table contains in-frame sequences only and omits some clones. Under half of the omission traces to an unresolved V gene where checked; the cause of the rest is unknown. For this sample there are some 190,000 clones; 85% to 90% appear just once. Together, the top ten hold more than 1.4% of the sample. What was sequenced was peripheral blood. These receptors came from a man younger than 35 with active or convalescent COVID-19.

The chain employs TRBV7-8 and TRBJ1-3; D is perhaps TRBD1 (6 bases). The V and J ends lost 5 bases and 7 bases respectively, with 18 bases between them. CDR1 SGHVS and CDR2 FQNEAQ come from the germline V gene. The CDR3 has 15 residues. The CDR3, as DNA: TGTGCCAGCAGCGTTTCAGGGGTGGGTCGGAACACCATATATTTT. It codes for CASSVSGVGRNTIYF.

This sequence joins TRBV6-5 and TRBJ2-5; 9 bases match TRBD1. Germline V lookup: CDR1 MNHEY, CDR2 SVGAGI. With 6 bases clipped from V and 4 bases from J, the junction kept 9 bases outside the gene matches. The CDR3 is 15 amino acids. Here the CDR3 DNA reads TGTGCCAGCAGCACAGGGGGCGCGATTGTAGAGACCCAGTACTTC. Amino acids: CASSTGGAIVETQYF.

This chain uses TRBV27 with TRBJ1-4; D gene ambiguous. V lost 1 base, J lost 0 bases, and 12 bases lay in between. Germline lookup yields CDR1 MNHEY and CDR2 SMNVEV (reference sequence). The CDR3 has 17 residues. The CDR3 bases are TGTGCCAGCAGTTTATTGCCCCCCACAGCAACTAATGAAAAACTGTTTTTT. Protein: CASSLLPPTATNEKLFF. The full variable domain, with the rest looked up from reference TRBV27 and TRBJ1-4, is EAQVTQNPRYLITVTGKKLTVTCSQNMNHEYMSWYRQDPGLGLRQIYYSMNVEVTDKGDVPEGYKVSRKEKRNFPLILESPSPNQTSLYFCASSLLPPTATNEKLFFGSGTQLSVL.

The J gene is TRBJ2-7, the V gene TRBV4-3; D possibly corresponds to TRBD2 (6 bases). The V end lost 4 bases, the J end lost 3 bases, and 19 bases lay between the germline ends. Germline V gives CDR1 LGHNA, CDR2 YSLEER. This CDR3 comprises 16 residues. The CDR3 region has the DNA TGCGCCAGCAGCCGAGCCCAATTGGGAGGTGGCTACGAGCAGTACTTC. As protein: CASSRAQLGGGYEQYF.